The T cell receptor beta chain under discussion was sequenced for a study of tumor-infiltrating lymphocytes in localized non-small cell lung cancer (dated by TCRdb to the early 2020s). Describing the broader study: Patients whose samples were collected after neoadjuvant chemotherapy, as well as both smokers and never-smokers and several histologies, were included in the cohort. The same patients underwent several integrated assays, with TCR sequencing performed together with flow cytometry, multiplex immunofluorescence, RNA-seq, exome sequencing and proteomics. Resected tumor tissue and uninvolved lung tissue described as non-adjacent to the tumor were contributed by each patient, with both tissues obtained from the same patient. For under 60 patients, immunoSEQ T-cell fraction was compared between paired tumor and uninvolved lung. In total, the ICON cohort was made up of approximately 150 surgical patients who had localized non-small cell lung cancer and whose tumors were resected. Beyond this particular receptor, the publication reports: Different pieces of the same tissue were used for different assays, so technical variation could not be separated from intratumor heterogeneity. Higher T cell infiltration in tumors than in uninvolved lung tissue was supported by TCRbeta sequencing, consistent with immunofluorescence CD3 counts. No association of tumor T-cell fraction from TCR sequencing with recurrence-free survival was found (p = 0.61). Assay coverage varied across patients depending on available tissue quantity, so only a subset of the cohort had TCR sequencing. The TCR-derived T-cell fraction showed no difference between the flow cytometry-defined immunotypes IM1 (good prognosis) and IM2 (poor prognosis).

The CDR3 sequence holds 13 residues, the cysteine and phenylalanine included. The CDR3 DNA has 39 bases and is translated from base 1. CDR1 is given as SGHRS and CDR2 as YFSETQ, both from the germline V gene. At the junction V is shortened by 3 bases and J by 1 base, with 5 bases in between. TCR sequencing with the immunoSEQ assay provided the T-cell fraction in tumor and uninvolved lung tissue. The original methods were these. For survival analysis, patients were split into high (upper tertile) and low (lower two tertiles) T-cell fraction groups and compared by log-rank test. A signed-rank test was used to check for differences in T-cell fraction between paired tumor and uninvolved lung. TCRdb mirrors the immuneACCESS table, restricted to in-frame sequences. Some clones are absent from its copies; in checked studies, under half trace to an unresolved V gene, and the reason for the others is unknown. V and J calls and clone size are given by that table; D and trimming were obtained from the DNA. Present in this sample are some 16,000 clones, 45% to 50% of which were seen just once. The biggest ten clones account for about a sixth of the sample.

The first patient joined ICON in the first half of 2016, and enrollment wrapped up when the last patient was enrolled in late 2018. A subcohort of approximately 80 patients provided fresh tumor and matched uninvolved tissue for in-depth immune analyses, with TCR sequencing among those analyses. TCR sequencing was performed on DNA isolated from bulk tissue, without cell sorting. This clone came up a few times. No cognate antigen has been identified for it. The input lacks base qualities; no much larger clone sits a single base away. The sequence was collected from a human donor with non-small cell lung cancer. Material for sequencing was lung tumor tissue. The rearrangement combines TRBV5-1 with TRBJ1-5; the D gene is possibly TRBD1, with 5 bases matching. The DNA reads TGCGCCAGCAGCTGGGGGAGCAATCAGCCCCAGCATTTT. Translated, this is CASSWGSNQPQHF.